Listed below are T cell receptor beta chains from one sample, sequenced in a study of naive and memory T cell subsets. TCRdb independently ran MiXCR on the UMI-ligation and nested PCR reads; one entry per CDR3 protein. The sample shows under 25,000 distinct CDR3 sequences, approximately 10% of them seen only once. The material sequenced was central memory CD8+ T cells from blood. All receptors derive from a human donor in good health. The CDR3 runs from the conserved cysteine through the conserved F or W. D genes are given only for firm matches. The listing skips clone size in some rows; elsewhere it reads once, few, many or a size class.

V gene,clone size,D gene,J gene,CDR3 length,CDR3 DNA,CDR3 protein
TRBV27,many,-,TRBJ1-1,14,TGTGCCAGCAGTTGGACAGAGATGAACACTGAAGCTTTCTTT,CASSWTEMNTEAFF
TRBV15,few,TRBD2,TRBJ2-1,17,TGTGCCACCAGCAGAGAAGGACTAGCGGGAGGGCCAGGTGAGCAGTTCTTC,CATSREGLAGGPGEQFF
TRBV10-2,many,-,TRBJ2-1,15,TGCGCCAGCAGTGTTTTCGGGACGCTAGACAATGAGCAGTTCTTC,CASSVFGTLDNEQFF
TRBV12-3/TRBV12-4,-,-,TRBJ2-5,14,TGTGCCAGCAGCCAAATGGGGAACCAAGAGACCCAGTACTTC,CASSQMGNQETQYF
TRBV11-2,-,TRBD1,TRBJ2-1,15,TGTGCCAGCAGCTTAGTCAGGGGGCTTTACAATGAGCAGTTCTTC,CASSLVRGLYNEQFF
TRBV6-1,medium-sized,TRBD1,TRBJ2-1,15,TGTGCCAGCAGTGTAGGACAGGGTGGCTACAATGAGCAGTTCTTC,CASSVGQGGYNEQFF
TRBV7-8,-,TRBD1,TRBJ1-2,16,TGTGCCAGCAGCTTAGGAAGCACACAGGGGGCTAGGGGCTACACCTTC,CASSLGSTQGARGYTF
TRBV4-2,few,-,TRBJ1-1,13,TGTGCCAGCAGCCAAGGAGGGAGTACTGAAGCTTTCTTT,CASSQGGSTEAFF
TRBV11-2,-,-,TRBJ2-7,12,TGTGCCAGCAGCCTGACTAGTAACGAGCAGTACTTC,CASSLTSNEQYF
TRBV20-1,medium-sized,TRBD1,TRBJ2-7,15,TGCAGTGCTAGAGATTCCGGGACAGGGTCCCACGAGCAGTACTTC,CSARDSGTGSHEQYF
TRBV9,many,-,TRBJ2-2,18,TGTGCCAGCAGCACCATGGAGACAGGACGTGGGTTCACCGGGGAGCTGTTTTTT,CASSTMETGRGFTGELFF
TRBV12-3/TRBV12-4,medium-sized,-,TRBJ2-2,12,TGTGCCAGCAGCTCCCGCACCGGGGAGCTGTTTTTT,CASSSRTGELFF
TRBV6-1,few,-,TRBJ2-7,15,TGTGCCAGCACAGCCACTTTCGGGAGTTCCTACGAGCAGTACTTC,CASTATFGSSYEQYF
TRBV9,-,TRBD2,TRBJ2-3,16,TGTGCCAGCAGCGCGACAAGCGGGGAGAGCACAGATACGCAGTATTTT,CASSATSGESTDTQYF
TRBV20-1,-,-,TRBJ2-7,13,TGCAGTGCTAGGACAGGCGACACCTACGAGCAGTACTTC,CSARTGDTYEQYF
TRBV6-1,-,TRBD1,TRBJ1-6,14,TGTGCCAGCGTTCGCGGGACAGAACTTTCACCCCTCCACTTT,CASVRGTELSPLHF
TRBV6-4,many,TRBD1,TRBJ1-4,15,TGTGCCAGCAGACGAACAGGGGATCCTAATGAAAAACTGTTTTTT,CASRRTGDPNEKLFF
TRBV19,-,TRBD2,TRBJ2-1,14,TGTGCCAGTAGTATACAGCTAGCGGACAATGAGCAGTTCTTC,CASSIQLADNEQFF
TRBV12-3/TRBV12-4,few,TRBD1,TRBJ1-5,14,TGTGCCAGCAGACCGACAGGGACAAATCAGCCCCAGCATTTT,CASRPTGTNQPQHF
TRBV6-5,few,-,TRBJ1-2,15,TGTGCCAGCAGTTACCATTCATCAGGGAGCTATGGCTACACCTTC,CASSYHSSGSYGYTF
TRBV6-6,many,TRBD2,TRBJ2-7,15,TGTGCCAGCAGCCACGAGGCGGGAGGGCCCTACGAGCAGTACTTC,CASSHEAGGPYEQYF
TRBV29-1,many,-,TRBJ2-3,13,TGCAGCGTTGTGGGCCGACCCACAGATACGCAGTATTTT,CSVVGRPTDTQYF
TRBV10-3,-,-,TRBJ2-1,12,TGTGCCATCAGGGATGACTACAATGAGCAGTTCTTC,CAIRDDYNEQFF
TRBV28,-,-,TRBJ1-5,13,TGTGCCAGCACCGTACAAGTCAATCAGCCCCAGCATTTT,CASTVQVNQPQHF
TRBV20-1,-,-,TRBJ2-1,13,TGCAGTGCTGAGAGGTCGCTCTTGGGGGAGCAGTTCTTC,CSAERSLLGEQFF
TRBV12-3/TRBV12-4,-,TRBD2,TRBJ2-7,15,TGTGCCAGCGTGGGCGGGAGTGGCCGTCGGGACGAGCAGTACTTC,CASVGGSGRRDEQYF
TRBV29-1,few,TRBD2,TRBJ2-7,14,TGCAGCGTTGATAGCGGGAGGCCCCCCTACGAGCAGTACTTC,CSVDSGRPPYEQYF
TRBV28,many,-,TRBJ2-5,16,TGTGCCAGCAGCGGGGTACTAGCAGATTACCAAGAGACCCAGTACTTC,CASSGVLADYQETQYF
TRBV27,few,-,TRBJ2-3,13,TGTGCCAGCAGTTTATCGGTAATAGATACGCAGTATTTT,CASSLSVIDTQYF
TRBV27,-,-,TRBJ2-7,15,TGTGCCAGCAGTTTAGGGCGAGGGGGGTACTACGAGCAGTACTTC,CASSLGRGGYYEQYF
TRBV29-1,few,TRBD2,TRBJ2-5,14,TGCAGCGTCCCGATTCGGACTAGAAGCGAGACCCAGTACTTC,CSVPIRTRSETQYF
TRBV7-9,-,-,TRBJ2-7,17,TGTGCCAGCAGCTCCTTGACAGGCACCCTCTCTCGGTACGAGCAGTACTTC,CASSSLTGTLSRYEQYF
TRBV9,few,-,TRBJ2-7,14,TGTGCCAGCAGCCTCACTGTCAGCTCCTACGAGCAGTACTTC,CASSLTVSSYEQYF
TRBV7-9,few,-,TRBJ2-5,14,TGTGCCAGCAGCTTTCGTACAGGGACGCGGGCCCAGTACTTC,CASSFRTGTRAQYF
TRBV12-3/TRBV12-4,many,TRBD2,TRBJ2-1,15,TGTGCCAGCACCAGAGATAGCGGGAGGGGGAATGAGCAGTTCTTC,CASTRDSGRGNEQFF
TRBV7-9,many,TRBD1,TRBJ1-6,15,TGTGCCAGCAGCTCGACAGGGGGAACAAATTCACCCCTCCACTTT,CASSSTGGTNSPLHF
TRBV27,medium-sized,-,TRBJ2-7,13,TGTGCCAGCAGTACCCTCCAGGGCTACGAGCAGTACTTC,CASSTLQGYEQYF
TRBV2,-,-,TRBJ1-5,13,TGTGCCAGCTTCAAGGCATGGGGTCAGCCCCAGCATTTT,CASFKAWGQPQHF
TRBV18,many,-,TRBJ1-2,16,TGTGCCAGCTCACCAAATTTCTCACTTGGGAACTATGGCTACACCTTC,CASSPNFSLGNYGYTF
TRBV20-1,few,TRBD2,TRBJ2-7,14,TGCAGTGCTAGGAAACTAGCGGGACACTACGAGCAGTACTTC,CSARKLAGHYEQYF
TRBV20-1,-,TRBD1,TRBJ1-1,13,TGCAGTGCCATCGCAGGGGGTTATGCTGAAGCTTTCTTT,CSAIAGGYAEAFF
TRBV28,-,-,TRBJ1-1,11,TGTGCCAGCAGTTTCGGGACGCCAGCTTTCTTT,CASSFGTPAFF
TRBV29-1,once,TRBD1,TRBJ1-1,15,TGCAGCGATCACAGGGGTCCGACCCACCGGGCTGAAGCTTTCTTT,CSDHRGPTHRAEAFF
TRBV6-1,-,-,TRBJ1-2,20,TGTGCCAGCAGTGAAGATAGGACAGTCCTCGAAGCCCATTCTAACTATGGCTACACCTTC,CASSEDRTVLEAHSNYGYTF
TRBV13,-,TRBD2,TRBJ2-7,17,TGTGCCAGCAGCTTGGTCCCCGGGACTAGCGCGTCCTACGAGCAGTACTTC,CASSLVPGTSASYEQYF
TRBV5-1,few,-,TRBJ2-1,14,TGCGCCAGCAGCGTCCGGGACGGCTACAATGAGCAGTTCTTC,CASSVRDGYNEQFF
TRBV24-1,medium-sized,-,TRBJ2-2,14,TGTGCCACCCAAGGAGAGGGTGACACCGGGGAGCTGTTTTTT,CATQGEGDTGELFF
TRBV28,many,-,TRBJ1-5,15,TGTGCCAGCCGATTTACCGCCAGCTTATATCAGCCCCAGCATTTT,CASRFTASLYQPQHF
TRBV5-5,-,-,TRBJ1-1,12,TGTGCCAGCAGCCGCAATTCGCTAGAAGCTTTCTTT,CASSRNSLEAFF
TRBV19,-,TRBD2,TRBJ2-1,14,TGTGCCAGTAGTATAGAAGAGGGGAGGGGTGAGCAGTTCTTC,CASSIEEGRGEQFF
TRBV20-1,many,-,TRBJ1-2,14,TGCAGTGCTAGGGGGACAAGGAGTCGCTATGGCTACACCTTC,CSARGTRSRYGYTF
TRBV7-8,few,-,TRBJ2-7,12,TGTGCCAGCAGCAAGAGTTACGACGAGCAGTACTTC,CASSKSYDEQYF
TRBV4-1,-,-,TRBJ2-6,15,TGCGCCAGCAGCCAAGGCCAATCTGGGGCCAACGTCCTGACTTTC,CASSQGQSGANVLTF
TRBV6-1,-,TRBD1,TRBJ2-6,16,TGTGCCAGCATCTCGGGGCAGGGGGATGGGGCCAACGTCCTGACTTTC,CASISGQGDGANVLTF
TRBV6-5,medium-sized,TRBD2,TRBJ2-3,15,TGTGCCAGCAGGCGAGGACTAGCAGGCACAGATACGCAGTATTTT,CASRRGLAGTDTQYF
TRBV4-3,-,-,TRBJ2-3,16,TGCGCCAGCAGCCAAGACCTACAGCGGAGCACAGATACGCAGTATTTT,CASSQDLQRSTDTQYF
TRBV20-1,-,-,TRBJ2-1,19,TGCAGTGCTAGGTCAGCTTCTACGGGGAGCTCGTTAGGGCACAATGAGCAGTTCTTC,CSARSASTGSSLGHNEQFF